Shown below are 5 T cell receptor beta chains from a single sample sequenced in a study of T-cell memory formation after mild COVID-19. TCRdb re-called the 5' RACE reads with MiXCR, one entry per CDR3 protein. The sample lists hundreds of thousands of distinct CDR3 sequences; approximately 19% were seen once. Sequenced material: PBMCs or a T cell subset sorted from them (not recorded which). These receptors all come from a man younger than 30 who had mild COVID-19 (a few samples of this study predate the infection). Cell type and time point are not known.

The sample holds many counts of this clonotype. The rearrangement joins TRBV7-3 to TRBJ2-4, with D tentatively TRBD1 or TRBD2 (5 bases each). V was trimmed by 2 bases and J by 6 bases, leaving 8 bases between them. The CDR3 contains 13 residues. Germline values: CDR1 SGHTA, CDR2 FQGTGA. This CDR3 is CASSLGDGNIQYF. The CDR3 DNA follows: TGTGCCAGCAGCTTAGGGGACGGAAACATTCAGTACTTC.

V is TRBV12-3 or TRBV12-4 and J is TRBJ1-1; 9 bases match TRBD1. The V and J ends lost 6 bases and 4 bases, in that order; junction bases with no gene match: 27. The CDR3 runs 21 residues. The CDR3 coding sequence is TGTGCCAGCAGCTCGCCCGGGACAGGGATATTGGTCCCGGATAGGGCCACTGAAGCTTTCTTT. This gives the protein CASSSPGTGILVPDRATEAFF.

This clonotype was picked up a small number of times. The chain recombines TRBV7-9 with TRBJ1-1, with TRBD1 identical over 8 bases. Germline V gene sequence: CDR1 SEHNR, CDR2 FQNEAQ (reference sequence). The V segment lost 5 bases and the J segment 4 bases; nucleotides outside the gene matches: 9. The CDR3 loop spans 15 amino acids. The CDR3 sequence: CASSTDRVSVTEAFF. The CDR3 DNA follows: TGTGCCAGCAGCACGGACAGGGTTTCGGTCACTGAAGCTTTCTTT.

The chain has TRBV7-2 and TRBJ2-7, with TRBD1 matching over 8 bases. Germline V gives CDR1 SGHTA, CDR2 FQGNSA. Germline trimming cut 1 base from V and 4 bases from J; bases unmatched to any gene: 9. The CDR3 length is 16 residues. The CDR3 bases are TGTGCCAGCAGCTTAGATCTTCACAGGGGGTCGTACGAGCAGTACTTC. Protein sequence: CASSLDLHRGSYEQYF.

There are a few counts of this clonotype. This sequence joins TRBV5-1 and TRBJ1-4; a weak D match, TRBD1 (6 bases). Trimming left V 5 bases short and J 0 bases short, with 8 bases between. The CDR3 loop spans 14 amino acids. In germline, CDR1 is SGHRS, CDR2 YFSETQ. DNA of the CDR3: TGCGCCAGCAGGAGGGGGACAACTAATGAAAAACTGTTTTTT. Translated, it gives CASRRGTTNEKLFF. Full variable domain (outside the CDR3, taken from reference TRBV5-1 and TRBJ1-4): KAGVTQTPRYLIKTRGQQVTLSCSPISGHRSVSWYQQTPGQGLQFLFEYFSETQRNKGNFPGRFSGRQFSNSRSEMNVSTLELGDSALYLCASRRGTTNEKLFFGSGTQLSVL.